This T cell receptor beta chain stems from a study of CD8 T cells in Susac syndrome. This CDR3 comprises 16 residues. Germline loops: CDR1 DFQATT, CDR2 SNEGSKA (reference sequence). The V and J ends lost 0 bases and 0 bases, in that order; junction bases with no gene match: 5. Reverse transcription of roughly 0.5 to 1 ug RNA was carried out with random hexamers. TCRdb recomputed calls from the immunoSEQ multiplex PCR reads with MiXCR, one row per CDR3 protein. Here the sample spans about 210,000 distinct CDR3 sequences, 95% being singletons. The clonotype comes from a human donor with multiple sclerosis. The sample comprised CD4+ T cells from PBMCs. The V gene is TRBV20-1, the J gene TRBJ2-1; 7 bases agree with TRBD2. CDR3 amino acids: CSARDLRGSSYNEQFF. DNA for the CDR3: TGCAGTGCTAGAGATTTGCGGGGGAGCTCCTACAATGAGCAGTTCTTC.